The clone carrying this TCR beta chain has only one observation. Its antigen is not identified. The sample belongs to a study of cytomegalovirus exposure and HLA in healthy donors. Though probably carrying unrecorded immune exposures, donors were nominally healthy at sampling. Use of 60 Vbeta and 13 Jbeta primers characterized the PCR. The method was immunoSEQ multiplex PCR; TCRdb's version includes in-frame clones alone and lacks a portion of them. The table includes 150,000 to 200,000 clones, 80% detected once. Overall study findings and caveats: When a later analysis was performed, an Asian-associated ancestry cluster reportedly had fewer N-insertions than the approximately 680-donor mean.

Unmatched junction bases numbered 5, after V lost 9 bases and J lost 6 bases. The CDR3 is 13 residues long. Germline V lookup: CDR1 LNHDA, CDR2 SQIVND (reference sequence). Material for sequencing was PBMCs. The receptor comes from a woman aged 40 to 55 in good health and CMV-seronegative. This chain uses TRBV19 with TRBJ1-1, with 12 positions matching TRBD1. CDR3 protein: CASAGQGAAEAFF. CDR3 sequence (DNA): TGTGCCAGCGCGGGACAGGGGGCCGCTGAAGCTTTCTTT.